This T cell receptor (beta chain) originates from a study of T cell responses to AZD1222 COVID-19 vaccine. Study-level points and caveats: Clonal diversity may have been underestimated, and the donors were mostly white British, with more females than males. Increased Spike-specific TCR breadth and depth were observed after two AZD1222 doses. Seropositive at baseline were only a handful of AZD1222 recipients. Only after the peak T cell response were repertoires sampled.

TCRdb keeps only in-frame clones here, not all; method: immunoSEQ multiplex PCR. The sample yields 150,000 to 200,000 clones, around 92% seen once. This CDR3 has 16 residues. Germline V gene data show CDR1 as SGHDT and CDR2 as YYEEEE. V lost 4 bases, J lost 2 bases, and 5 bases stayed unmatched. As concerns this clone: Its target is unknown.

V usage is TRBV5-6 and J usage is TRBJ2-7; 14 nucleotides agree with TRBD2. The sequencing used peripheral blood, collected on day 0 of AZD1222 vaccination. The sequence was collected from an adult in good health. The CDR3 reads CASSPRTSGRTYEQYF. The DNA for the CDR3 is TGTGCCAGCAGCCCCCGGACTAGCGGGAGGACCTACGAGCAGTACTTC.